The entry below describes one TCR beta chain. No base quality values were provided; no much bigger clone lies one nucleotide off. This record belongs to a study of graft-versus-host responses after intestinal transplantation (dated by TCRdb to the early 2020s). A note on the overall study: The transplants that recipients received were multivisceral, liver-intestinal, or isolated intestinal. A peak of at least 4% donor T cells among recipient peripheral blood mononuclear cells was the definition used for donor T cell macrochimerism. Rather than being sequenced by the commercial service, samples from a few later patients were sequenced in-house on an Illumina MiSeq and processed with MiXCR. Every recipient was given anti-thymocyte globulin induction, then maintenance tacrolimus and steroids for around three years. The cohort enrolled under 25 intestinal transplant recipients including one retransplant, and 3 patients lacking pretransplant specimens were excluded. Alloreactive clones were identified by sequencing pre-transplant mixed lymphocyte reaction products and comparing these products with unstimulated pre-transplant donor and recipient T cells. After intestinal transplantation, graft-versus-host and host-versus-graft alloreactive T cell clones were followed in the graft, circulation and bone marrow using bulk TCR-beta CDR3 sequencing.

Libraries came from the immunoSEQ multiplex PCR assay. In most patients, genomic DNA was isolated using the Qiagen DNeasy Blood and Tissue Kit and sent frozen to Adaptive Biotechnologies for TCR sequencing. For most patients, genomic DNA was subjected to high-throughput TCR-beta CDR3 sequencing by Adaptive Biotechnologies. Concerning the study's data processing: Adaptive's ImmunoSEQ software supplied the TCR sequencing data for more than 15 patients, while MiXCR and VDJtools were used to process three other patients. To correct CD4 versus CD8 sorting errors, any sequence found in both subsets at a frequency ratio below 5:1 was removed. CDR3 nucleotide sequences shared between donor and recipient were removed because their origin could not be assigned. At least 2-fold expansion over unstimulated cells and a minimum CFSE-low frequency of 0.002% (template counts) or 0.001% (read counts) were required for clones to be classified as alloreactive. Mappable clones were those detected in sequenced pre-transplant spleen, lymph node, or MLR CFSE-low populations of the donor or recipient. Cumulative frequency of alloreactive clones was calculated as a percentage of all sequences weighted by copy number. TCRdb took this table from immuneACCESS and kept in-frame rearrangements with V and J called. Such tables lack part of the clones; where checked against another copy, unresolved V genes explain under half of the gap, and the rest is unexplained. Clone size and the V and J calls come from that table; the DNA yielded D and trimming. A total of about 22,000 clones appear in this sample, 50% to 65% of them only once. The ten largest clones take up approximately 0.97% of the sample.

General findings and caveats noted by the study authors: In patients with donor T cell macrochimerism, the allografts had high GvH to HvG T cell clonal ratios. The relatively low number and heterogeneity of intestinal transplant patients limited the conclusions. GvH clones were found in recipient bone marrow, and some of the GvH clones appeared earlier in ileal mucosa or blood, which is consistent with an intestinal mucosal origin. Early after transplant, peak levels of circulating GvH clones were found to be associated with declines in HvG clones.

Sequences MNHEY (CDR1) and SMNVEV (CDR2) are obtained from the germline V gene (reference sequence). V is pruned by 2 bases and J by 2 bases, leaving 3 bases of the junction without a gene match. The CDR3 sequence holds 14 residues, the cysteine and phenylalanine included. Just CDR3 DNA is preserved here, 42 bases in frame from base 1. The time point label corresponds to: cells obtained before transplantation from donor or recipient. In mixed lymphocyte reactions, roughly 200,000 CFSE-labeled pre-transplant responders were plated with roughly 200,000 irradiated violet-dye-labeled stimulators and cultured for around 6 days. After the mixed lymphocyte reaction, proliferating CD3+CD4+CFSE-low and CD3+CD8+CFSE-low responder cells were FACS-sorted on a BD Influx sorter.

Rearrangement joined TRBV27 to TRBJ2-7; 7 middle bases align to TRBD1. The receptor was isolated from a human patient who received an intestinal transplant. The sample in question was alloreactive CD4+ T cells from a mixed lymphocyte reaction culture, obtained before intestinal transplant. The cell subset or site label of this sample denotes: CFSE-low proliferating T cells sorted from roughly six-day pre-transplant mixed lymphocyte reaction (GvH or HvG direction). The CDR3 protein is CASSLRTGPYEQYF. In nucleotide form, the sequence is TGTGCCAGCAGTTTAAGGACAGGCCCCTACGAGCAGTACTTC.